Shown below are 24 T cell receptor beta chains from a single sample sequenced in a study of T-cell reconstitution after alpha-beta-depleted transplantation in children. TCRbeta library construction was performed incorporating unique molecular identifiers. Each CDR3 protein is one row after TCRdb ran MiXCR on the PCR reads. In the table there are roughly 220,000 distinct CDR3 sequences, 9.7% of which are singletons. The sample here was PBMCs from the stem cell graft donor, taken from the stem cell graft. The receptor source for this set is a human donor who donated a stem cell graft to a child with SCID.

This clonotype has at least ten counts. The CDR3 loop reads CASSLRSYGYTF. The CDR3, as DNA: TGTGCCAGCAGCTTGCGAAGCTATGGCTACACCTTC. The chain recombines TRBV5-8 with TRBJ1-2; D remains unclear. Trimming stripped 1 base from V and 4 bases from J, with 5 bases between. The CDR3 extends over 12 amino acids. Per the germline V gene, CDR1 is SGHTS and CDR2 is YDEGEE.

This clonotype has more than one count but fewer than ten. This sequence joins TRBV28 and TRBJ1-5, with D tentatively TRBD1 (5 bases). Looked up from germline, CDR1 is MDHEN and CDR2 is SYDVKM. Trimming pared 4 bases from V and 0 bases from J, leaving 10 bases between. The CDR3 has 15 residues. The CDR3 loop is CASSWGGPSNQPQHF. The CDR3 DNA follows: TGTGCCAGCAGTTGGGGCGGACCTAGCAATCAGCCCCAGCATTTT.

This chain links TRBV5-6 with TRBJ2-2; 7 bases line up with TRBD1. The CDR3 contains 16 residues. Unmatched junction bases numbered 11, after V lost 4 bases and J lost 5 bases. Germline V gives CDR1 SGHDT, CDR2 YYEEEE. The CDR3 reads CASSPLGQQHTGELFF. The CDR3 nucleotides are TGTGCCAGCAGCCCACTGGGACAGCAACATACCGGGGAGCTGTTTTTT.

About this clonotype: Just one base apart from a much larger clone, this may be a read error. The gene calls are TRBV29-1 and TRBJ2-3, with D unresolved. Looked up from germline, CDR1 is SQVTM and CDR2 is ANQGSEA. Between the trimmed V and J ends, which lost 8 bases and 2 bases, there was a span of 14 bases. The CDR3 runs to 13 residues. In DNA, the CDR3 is TGCAGCCCCCTCCGGGTCCCCACAGATACGCAGTATTTT. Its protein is CSPLRVPTDTQYF.

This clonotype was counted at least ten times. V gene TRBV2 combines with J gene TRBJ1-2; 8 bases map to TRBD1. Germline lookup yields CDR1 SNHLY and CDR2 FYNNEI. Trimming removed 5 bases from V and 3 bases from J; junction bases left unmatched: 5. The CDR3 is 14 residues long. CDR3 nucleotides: TGTGCCAGCAGTCCGCAGGGGGCTGACTATGGCTACACCTTC. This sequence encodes CASSPQGADYGYTF.

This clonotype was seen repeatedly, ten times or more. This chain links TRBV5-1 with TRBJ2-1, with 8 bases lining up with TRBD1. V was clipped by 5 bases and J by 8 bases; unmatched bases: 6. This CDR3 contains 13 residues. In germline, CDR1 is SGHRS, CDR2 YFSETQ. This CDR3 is CASRTWGQDEQFF. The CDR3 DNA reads TGCGCCAGCAGGACTTGGGGACAGGATGAGCAGTTCTTC.

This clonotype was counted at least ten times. The CDR3 here is CSARGWVSGGTWGGEQFF. The CDR3 DNA reads as TGCAGTGCTAGAGGGTGGGTTAGCGGGGGGACATGGGGTGGTGAGCAGTTCTTC. The chain combines TRBV20-1 with TRBJ2-1; 10 bases match TRBD2. J was trimmed by 9 bases and V by 1 base; bases with no gene match: 18. CDR1 and CDR2 from the germline V gene are DFQATT and SNEGSKA (reference sequence). There are 18 residues in the CDR3.

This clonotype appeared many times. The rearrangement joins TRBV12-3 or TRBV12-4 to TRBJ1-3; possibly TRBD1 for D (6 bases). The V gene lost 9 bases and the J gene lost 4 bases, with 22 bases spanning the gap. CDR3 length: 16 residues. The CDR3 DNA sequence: TGTGCCAGGGGGGGGCGACCCACCAGAAACGGAAACACCATATATTTT. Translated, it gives CARGGRPTRNGNTIYF.

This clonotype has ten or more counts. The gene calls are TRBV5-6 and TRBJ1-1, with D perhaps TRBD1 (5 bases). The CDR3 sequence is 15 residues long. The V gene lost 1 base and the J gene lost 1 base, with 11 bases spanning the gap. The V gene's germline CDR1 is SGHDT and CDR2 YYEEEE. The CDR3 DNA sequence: TGTGCCAGCAGCTTGCTGGGACGGGAGAACACTGAAGCTTTCTTT. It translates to CASSLLGRENTEAFF.

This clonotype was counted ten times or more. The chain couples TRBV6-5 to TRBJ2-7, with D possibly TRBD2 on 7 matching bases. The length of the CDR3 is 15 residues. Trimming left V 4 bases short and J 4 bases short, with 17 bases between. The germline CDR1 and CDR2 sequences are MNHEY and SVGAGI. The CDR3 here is CASSSLGGEPYEQYF. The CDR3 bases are TGTGCCAGCAGTTCCCTAGGGGGGGAACCTTACGAGCAGTACTTC.

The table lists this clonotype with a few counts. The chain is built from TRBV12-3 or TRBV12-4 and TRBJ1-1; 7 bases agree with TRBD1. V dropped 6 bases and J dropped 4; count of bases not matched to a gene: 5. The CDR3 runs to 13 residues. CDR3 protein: CASSPGQATEAFF. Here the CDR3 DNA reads TGTGCCAGCAGCCCCGGACAGGCCACTGAAGCTTTCTTT.

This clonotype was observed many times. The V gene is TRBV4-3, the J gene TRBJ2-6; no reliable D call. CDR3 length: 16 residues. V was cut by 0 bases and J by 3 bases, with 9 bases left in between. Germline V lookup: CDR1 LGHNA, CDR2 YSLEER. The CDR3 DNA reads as TGCGCCAGCAGCCAAGATACGGTTGGTGGGGCCAACGTCCTGACTTTC. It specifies CASSQDTVGGANVLTF.

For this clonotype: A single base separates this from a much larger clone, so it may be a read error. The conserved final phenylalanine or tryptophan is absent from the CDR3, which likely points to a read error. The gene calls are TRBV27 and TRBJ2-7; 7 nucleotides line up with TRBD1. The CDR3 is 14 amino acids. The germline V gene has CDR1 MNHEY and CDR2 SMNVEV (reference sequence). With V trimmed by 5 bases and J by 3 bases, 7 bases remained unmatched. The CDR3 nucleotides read TGTGCCAGCAGTGTCGGGACAGCAGTCTACGAGCAGTACTCC. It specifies CASSVGTAVYEQYS.

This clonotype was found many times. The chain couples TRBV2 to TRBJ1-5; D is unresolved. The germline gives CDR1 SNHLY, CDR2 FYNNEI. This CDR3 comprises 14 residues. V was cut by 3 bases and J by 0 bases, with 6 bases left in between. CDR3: CASSEQNSNQPQHF. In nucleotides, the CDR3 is TGTGCCAGCAGTGAGCAGAATAGCAATCAGCCCCAGCATTTT.

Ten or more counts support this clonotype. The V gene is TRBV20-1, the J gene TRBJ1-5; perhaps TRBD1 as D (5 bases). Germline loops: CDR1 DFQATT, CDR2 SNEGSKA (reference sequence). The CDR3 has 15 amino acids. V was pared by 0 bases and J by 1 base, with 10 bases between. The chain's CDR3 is CSARDSGVSNQPQHF. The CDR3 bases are TGCAGTGCTAGAGATTCGGGGGTCAGCAATCAGCCCCAGCATTTT.

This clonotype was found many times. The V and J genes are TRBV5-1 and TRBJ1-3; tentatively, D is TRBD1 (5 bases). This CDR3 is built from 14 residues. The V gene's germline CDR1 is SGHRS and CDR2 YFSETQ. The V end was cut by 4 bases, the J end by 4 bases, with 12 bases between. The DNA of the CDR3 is TGCGCCAGCAGCACCGGGGGGGACGGAAACACCATATATTTT. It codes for CASSTGGDGNTIYF.

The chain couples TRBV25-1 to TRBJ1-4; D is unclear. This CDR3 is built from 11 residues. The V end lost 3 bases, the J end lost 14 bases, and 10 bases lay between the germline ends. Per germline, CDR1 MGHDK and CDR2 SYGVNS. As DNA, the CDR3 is TGTGCCAGCAGTGACGGTTTAGGGCTGTTTTTT. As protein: CASSDGLGLFF.

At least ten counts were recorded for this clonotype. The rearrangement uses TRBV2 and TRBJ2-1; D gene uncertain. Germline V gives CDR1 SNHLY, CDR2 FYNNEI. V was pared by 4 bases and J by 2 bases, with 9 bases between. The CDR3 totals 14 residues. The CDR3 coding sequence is TGTGCCAGCAGTGGTAAAAGCACCTACAATGAGCAGTTCTTC. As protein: CASSGKSTYNEQFF.

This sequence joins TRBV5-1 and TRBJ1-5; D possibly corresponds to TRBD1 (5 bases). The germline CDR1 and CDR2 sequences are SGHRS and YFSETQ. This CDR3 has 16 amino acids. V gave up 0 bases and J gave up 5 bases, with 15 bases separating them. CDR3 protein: CASSLEAGQGYQPQHF. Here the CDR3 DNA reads TGCGCCAGCAGCTTGGAAGCCGGGCAGGGCTATCAGCCCCAGCATTTT.

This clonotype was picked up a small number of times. CDR3 DNA sequence: TGTGCCAGCAGCCCCTGGGACCAAAACTATGGCTACACCTTC. Amino acid sequence: CASSPWDQNYGYTF. The V call is TRBV7-6, the J call TRBJ1-2; D may be TRBD1 (5 bases). Germline V gene lookup returns CDR1 SGHVS and CDR2 FNYEAQ. Trimming removed 5 bases at V and 2 bases at J, with 12 bases between. The CDR3 is 14 residues long.

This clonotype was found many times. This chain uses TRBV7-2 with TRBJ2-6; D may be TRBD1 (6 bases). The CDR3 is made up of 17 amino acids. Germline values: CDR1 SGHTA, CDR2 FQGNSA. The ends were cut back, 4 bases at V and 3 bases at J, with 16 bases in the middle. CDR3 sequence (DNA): TGTGCCAGCAGCTCCGGACAGTACAGCTTTGGGGCCAACGTCCTGACTTTC. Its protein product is CASSSGQYSFGANVLTF.

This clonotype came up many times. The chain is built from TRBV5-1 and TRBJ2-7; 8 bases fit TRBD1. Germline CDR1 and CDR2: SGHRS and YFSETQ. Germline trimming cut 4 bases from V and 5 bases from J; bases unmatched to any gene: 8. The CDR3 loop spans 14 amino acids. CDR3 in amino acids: CASSPQDRANEQYF. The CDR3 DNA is TGCGCCAGCAGCCCCCAGGACAGGGCCAACGAGCAGTACTTC.

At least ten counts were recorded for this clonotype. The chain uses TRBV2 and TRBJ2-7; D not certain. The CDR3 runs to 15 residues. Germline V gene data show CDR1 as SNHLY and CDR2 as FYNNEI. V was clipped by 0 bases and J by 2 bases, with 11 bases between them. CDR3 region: CASSEAGGKAYEQYF. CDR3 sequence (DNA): TGTGCCAGCAGTGAAGCGGGCGGTAAGGCCTACGAGCAGTACTTC.

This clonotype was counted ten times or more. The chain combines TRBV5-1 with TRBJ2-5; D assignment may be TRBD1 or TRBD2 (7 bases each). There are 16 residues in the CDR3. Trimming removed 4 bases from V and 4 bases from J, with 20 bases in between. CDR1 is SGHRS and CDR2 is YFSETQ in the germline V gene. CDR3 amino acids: CASSLSGTVEGETQYF. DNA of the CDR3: TGCGCCAGCAGCCTAAGCGGGACAGTCGAGGGAGAGACCCAGTACTTC.